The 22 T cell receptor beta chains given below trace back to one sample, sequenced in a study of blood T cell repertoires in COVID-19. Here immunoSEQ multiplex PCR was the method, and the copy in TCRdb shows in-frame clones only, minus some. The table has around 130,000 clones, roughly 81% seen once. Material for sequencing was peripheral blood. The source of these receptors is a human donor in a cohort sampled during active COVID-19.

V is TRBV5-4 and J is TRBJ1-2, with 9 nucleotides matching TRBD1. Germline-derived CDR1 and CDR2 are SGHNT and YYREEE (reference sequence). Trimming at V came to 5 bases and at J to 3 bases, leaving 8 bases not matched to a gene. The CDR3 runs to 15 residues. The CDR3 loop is CASRYGQGKDYGYTF. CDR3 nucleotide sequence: TGTGCCAGCAGGTATGGACAGGGGAAGGACTATGGCTACACCTTC.

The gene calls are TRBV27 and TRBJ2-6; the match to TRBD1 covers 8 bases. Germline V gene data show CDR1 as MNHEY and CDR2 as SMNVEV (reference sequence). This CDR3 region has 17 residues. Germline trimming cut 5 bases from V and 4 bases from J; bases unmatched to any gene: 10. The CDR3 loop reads CASSIRTGLTGANVLTF. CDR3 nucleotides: TGTGCCAGCAGTATCAGGACAGGGTTAACCGGGGCCAACGTCCTGACTTTC. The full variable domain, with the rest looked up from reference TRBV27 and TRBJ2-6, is EAQVTQNPRYLITVTGKKLTVTCSQNMNHEYMSWYRQDPGLGLRQIYYSMNVEVTDKGDVPEGYKVSRKEKRNFPLILESPSPNQTSLYFCASSIRTGLTGANVLTFGAGSRLTVL.

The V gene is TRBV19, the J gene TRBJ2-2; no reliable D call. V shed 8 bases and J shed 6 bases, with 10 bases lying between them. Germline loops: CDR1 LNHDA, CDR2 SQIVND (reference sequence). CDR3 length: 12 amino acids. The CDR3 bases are TGTGCCAGTTACAAACCCTCCGGGGAGCTGTTTTTT. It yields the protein CASYKPSGELFF.

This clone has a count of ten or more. The CDR3 coding sequence is TGTGCCAGCAGCGATTTACAGGGACCCAATGAGCAGTTCTTC. It translates to CASSDLQGPNEQFF. The chain couples TRBV9 to TRBJ2-1, with D possibly being TRBD1 (6 bases). This CDR3 is 14 amino acids long. Trimming took off 3 bases at V and 6 bases at J, with 13 bases between the two ends. CDR1 and CDR2 from the germline V gene are SGDLS and YYNGEE.

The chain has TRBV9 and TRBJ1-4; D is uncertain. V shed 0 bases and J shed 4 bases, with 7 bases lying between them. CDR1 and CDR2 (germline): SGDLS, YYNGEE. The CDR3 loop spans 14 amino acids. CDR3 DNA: TGTGCCAGCAGCGTAGGAACAGATAATGAAAAACTGTTTTTT. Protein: CASSVGTDNEKLFF. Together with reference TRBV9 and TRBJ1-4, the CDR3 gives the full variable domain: DSGVTQTPKHLITATGQRVTLRCSPRSGDLSVYWYQQSLDQGLQFLIQYYNGEERAKGNILERFSAQQFPDLHSELNLSSLELGDSALYFCASSVGTDNEKLFFGSGTQLSVL.

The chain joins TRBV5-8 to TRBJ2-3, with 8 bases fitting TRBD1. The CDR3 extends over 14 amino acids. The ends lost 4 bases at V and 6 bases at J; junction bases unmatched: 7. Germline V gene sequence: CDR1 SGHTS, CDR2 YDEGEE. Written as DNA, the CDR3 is TGTGCCAGCAGCCAACTGCAGGGGGCGGATACGCAGTATTTT. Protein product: CASSQLQGADTQYF.

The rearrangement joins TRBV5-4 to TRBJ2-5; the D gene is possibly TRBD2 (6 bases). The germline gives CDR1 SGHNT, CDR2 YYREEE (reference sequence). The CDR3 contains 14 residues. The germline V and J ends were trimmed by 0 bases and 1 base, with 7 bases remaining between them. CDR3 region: CASSLGGAQETQYF. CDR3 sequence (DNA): TGTGCCAGCAGCTTGGGCGGGGCCCAAGAGACCCAGTACTTC. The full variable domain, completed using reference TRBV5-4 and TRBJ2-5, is ETGVTQSPTHLIKTRGQQVTLRCSSQSGHNTVSWYQQALGQGPQFIFQYYREEENGRGNFPPRFSGLQFPNYSSELNVNALELDDSALYLCASSLGGAQETQYFGPGTRLLVL.

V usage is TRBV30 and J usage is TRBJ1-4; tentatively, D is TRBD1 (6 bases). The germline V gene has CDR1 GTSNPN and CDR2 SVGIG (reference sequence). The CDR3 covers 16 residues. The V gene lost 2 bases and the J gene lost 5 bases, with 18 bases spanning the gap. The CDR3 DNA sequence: TGTGCCTGGAGTTTCCGACAACAGGGTGGAAATGAAAAACTGTTTTTT. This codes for CAWSFRQQGGNEKLFF.

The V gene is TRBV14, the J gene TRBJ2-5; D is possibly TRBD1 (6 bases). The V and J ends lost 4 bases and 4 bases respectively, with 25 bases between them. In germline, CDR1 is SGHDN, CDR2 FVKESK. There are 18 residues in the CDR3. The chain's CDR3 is CASSPRIGTSTRRETQYF. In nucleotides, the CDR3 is TGTGCCAGCAGCCCCCGGATCGGGACATCCACCCGTAGAGAGACCCAGTACTTC. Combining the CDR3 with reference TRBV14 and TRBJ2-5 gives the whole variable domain EAGVTQFPSHSVIEKGQTVTLRCDPISGHDNLYWYRRVMGKEIKFLLHFVKESKQDESGMPNNRFLAERTGGTYSTLKVQPAELEDSGVYFCASSPRIGTSTRRETQYFGPGTRLLVL.

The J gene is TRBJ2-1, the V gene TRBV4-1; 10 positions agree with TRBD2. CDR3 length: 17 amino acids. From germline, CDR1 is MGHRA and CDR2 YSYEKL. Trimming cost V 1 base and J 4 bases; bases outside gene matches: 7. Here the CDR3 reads CASSQASGGAAYNEQFF. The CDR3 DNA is TGCGCCAGCAGCCAAGCCAGCGGGGGGGCCGCGTACAATGAGCAGTTCTTC.

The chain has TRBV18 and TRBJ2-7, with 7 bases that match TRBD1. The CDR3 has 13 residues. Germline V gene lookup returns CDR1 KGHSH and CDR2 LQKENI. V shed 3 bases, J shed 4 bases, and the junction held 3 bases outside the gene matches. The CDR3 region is CASSPHRGYEQYF. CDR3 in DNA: TGTGCCAGCTCACCCCACAGGGGATACGAGCAGTACTTC.

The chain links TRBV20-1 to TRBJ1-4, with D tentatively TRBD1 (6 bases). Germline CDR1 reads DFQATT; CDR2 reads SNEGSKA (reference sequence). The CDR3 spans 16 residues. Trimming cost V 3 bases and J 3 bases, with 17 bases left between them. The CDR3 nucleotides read TGCAGTGCTAGTCCGTTTACAGGGCGCGCTAATGAAAAACTGTTTTTT. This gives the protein CSASPFTGRANEKLFF.

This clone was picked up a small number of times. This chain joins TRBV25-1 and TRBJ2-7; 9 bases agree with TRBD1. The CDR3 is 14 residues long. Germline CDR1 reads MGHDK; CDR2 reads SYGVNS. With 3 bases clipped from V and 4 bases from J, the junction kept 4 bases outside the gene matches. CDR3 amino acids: CASSENRGRYEQYF. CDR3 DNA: TGTGCCAGCAGTGAGAACAGGGGGCGATACGAGCAGTACTTC.

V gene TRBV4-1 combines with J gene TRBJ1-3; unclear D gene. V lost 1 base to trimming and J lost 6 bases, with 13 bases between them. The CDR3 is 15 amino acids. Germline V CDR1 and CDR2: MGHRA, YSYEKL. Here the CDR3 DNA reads TGCGCCAGCAGCCAAGTCGACAAGGAGGTAAACACCATATATTTT. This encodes CASSQVDKEVNTIYF.

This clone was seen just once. In DNA form, the CDR3 reads TGCAGCGTTGTTCGGGGTTACGAGCAGTACTTC. Protein sequence: CSVVRGYEQYF. The J gene is TRBJ2-7, the V gene TRBV29-1; D may be TRBD2 (5 bases). V lost 4 bases, J lost 4 bases, and 8 bases lay in between. The CDR3 has 11 residues. Germline CDR1 SQVTM, CDR2 ANQGSEA.

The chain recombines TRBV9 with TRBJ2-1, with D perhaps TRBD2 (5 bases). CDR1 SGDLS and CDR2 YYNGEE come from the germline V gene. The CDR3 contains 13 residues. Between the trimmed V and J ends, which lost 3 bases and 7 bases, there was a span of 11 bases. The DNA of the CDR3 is TGTGCCAGCAGCGCCGGGGTTGTGAATGAGCAGTTCTTC. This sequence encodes CASSAGVVNEQFF.

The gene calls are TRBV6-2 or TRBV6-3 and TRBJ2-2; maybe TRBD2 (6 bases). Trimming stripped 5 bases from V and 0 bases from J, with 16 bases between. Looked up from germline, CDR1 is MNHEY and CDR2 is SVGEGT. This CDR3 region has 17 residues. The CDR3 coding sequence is TGTGCCAGCAGTGTCCTGCGGGGCCCCACGAACACCGGGGAGCTGTTTTTT. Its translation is CASSVLRGPTNTGELFF.

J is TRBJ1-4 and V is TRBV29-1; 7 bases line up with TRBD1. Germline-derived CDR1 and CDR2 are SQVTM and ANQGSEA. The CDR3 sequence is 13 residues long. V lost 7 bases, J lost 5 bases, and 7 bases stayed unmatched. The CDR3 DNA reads TGCAGCGCTTCGACAGGGCCGAATGAAAAACTGTTTTTT. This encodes CSASTGPNEKLFF. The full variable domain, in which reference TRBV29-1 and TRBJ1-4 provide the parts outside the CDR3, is SAVISQKPSRDICQRGTSLTIQCQVDSQVTMMFWYRQQPGQSLTLIATANQGSEATYESGFVIDKFPISRPNLTFSTLTVSNMSPEDSSIYLCSASTGPNEKLFFGSGTQLSVL.

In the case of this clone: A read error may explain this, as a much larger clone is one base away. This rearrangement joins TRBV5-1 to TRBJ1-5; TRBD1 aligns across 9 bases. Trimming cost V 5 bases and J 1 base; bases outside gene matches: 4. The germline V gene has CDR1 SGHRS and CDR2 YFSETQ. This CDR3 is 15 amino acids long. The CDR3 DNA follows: TGCGCCAGCAGTCCACAGGGGGCGAGCAATCAGCCCCAGCATTTT. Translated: CASSPQGASNQPQHF.

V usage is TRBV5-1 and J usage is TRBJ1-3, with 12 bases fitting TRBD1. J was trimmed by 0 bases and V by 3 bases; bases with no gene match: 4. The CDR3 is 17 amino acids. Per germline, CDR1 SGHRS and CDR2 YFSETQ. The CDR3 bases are TGCGCCAGCAGCTCCGGGACAGGGGGCTACTCTGGAAACACCATATATTTT. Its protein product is CASSSGTGGYSGNTIYF.

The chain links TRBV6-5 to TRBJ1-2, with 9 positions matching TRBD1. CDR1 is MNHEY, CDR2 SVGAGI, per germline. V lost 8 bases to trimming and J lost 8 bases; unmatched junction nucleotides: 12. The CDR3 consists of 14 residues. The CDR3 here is CASGGDITGGGYTF. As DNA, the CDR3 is TGTGCCAGCGGGGGTGATATAACAGGGGGCGGCTACACCTTC.

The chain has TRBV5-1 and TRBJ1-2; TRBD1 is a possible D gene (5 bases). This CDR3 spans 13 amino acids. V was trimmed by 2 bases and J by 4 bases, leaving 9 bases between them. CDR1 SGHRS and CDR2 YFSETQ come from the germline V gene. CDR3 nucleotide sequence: TGCGCCAGCAGCTTTTCAGGGCCCTATGGCTACACCTTC. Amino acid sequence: CASSFSGPYGYTF.